The 7 T cell receptor beta chains in this list originate from one sample, sequenced in a study of shared clonotypes between healthy human individuals. Measured with immunoSEQ multiplex PCR; TCRdb has only the in-frame clones, and not every one. The sample holds about 2.3 million clones, less than 95% seen once. Sequences were obtained from naive CD4+ T cells from PBMCs. Regarding subset: CD45RA+ positively selected. Receptor source: a man between 18 and 35 years old in good health. Some clones in this sample may be carry-over from other donors' samples.

The V gene is TRBV10-3, the J gene TRBJ2-7; D gene unclear. The CDR3 runs 13 residues. The ends were cut back, 6 bases at V and 6 bases at J, with 15 bases in the middle. Germline V gene lookup returns CDR1 ENHRY and CDR2 SYGVKD. CDR3: CAISPQDLPEQYF. The DNA for the CDR3 is TGTGCCATCAGCCCGCAGGACCTCCCCGAGCAGTACTTC.

The chain employs TRBV4-1 and TRBJ1-4, with D possibly matching TRBD1 (6 bases). The germline gives CDR1 MGHRA, CDR2 YSYEKL. Trimming stripped 2 bases from V and 8 bases from J, with 15 bases between. This CDR3 spans 15 amino acids. CDR3 bases: TGCGCCAGCAGCCAATACACAGGGATTGGCGAAAAACTGTTTTTT. Its translation is CASSQYTGIGEKLFF.

The chain uses TRBV2 and TRBJ2-3; tentative D call: TRBD2 (6 bases). V was pared by 7 bases and J by 3 bases, with 17 bases between. The length of the CDR3 is 15 residues. Germline V gene lookup returns CDR1 SNHLY and CDR2 FYNNEI. The CDR3 loop is CASNLDGSRTDTQYF. The CDR3 DNA follows: TGTGCCAGCAATCTGGACGGGAGTAGGACAGATACGCAGTATTTT.

This sequence joins TRBV7-9 and TRBJ1-3; D perhaps matches TRBD1 (6 bases). The V end lost 4 bases, the J end lost 0 bases, and 7 bases lay between the germline ends. Germline lookup yields CDR1 SEHNR and CDR2 FQNEAQ (reference sequence). The CDR3 totals 14 residues. CDR3 DNA: TGTGCCAGCAGCTGGGACATCTCTGGAAACACCATATATTTT. Translation gives CASSWDISGNTIYF.

V usage is TRBV28 and J usage is TRBJ2-6; 8 bases map to TRBD1. Germline values: CDR1 MDHEN, CDR2 SYDVKM. J gave up 3 bases and V 8 bases, and 6 bases lay outside the gene matches. This CDR3 has 15 amino acids. CDR3 coding DNA: TGTGCCAGCCGGACAGGGCGGGGTGGGGCCAACGTCCTGACTTTC. Its translation: CASRTGRGGANVLTF.

The V and J genes are TRBV28 and TRBJ2-7, with a tentative D call TRBD1 (5 bases). The CDR3 loop spans 13 amino acids. The V end lost 8 bases, the J end lost 5 bases, and 16 bases lay between the germline ends. Germline V gives CDR1 MDHEN, CDR2 SYDVKM. The DNA of the CDR3 is TGTGCCAGCCGTCAGGGTGGAAGGAACGAGCAGTACTTC. Amino acid sequence: CASRQGGRNEQYF. The complete variable domain, with remaining parts taken from reference TRBV28 and TRBJ2-7, reads DVKVTQSSRYLVKRTGEKVFLECVQDMDHENMFWYRQDPGLGLRLIYFSYDVKMKEKGDIPEGYSVSREKKERFSLILESASTNQTSMYLCASRQGGRNEQYFGPGTRLTVT.

This rearrangement joins TRBV20-1 to TRBJ2-7; D remains ambiguous. Trimming took off 5 bases at V and 6 bases at J, with 11 bases between the two ends. The CDR3 loop spans 11 amino acids. The germline CDR1 and CDR2 sequences are DFQATT and SNEGSKA (reference sequence). DNA of the CDR3: TGCAGTGCTGGTGCCGGGTCCGAGCAGTACTTC. Protein product: CSAGAGSEQYF.